Presented here are 13 T cell receptor beta chains from one specimen sequenced in a study of blood T cell repertoires in COVID-19. The method was immunoSEQ multiplex PCR; TCRdb's version includes in-frame clones alone and lacks a portion of them. The sample records 200,000 to 250,000 clones, around 84% being singletons. The sample consisted of peripheral blood. These receptors originate from a human donor in a cohort sampled during active COVID-19.

The chain carries TRBV2 and TRBJ2-2; 10 bases align to TRBD1. In germline, CDR1 is SNHLY, CDR2 FYNNEI. V gave up 6 bases and J gave up 3 bases; unmatched junction bases: 4. The CDR3 totals 15 residues. CDR3 DNA: TGTGCCAGCAGCGCAGACAGGGGGCACACCGGGGAGCTGTTTTTT. Amino acid sequence: CASSADRGHTGELFF.

The chain joins TRBV28 to TRBJ1-6, with D possibly TRBD1 on 6 matching bases. The V gene lost 5 bases and the J gene lost 13 bases, with 18 bases spanning the gap. There are 14 residues in the CDR3. Germline CDR1 and CDR2: MDHEN and SYDVKM. The DNA of the CDR3 is TGTGCCAGCAGTCTTCGGGTGGGGGCTTCGCCCCTCCACTTT. It yields the protein CASSLRVGASPLHF.

V is TRBV7-9 and J is TRBJ2-2; 7 bases fit TRBD2. The CDR3 contains 14 residues. Trimming at V came to 3 bases and at J to 5 bases, leaving 3 bases not matched to a gene. Germline lookup yields CDR1 SEHNR and CDR2 FQNEAQ (reference sequence). The CDR3: CASSFEGLTGELFF. DNA of the CDR3: TGTGCCAGCAGCTTCGAGGGACTAACCGGGGAGCTGTTTTTT.

This rearrangement joins TRBV28 to TRBJ1-2, with 9 bases lining up with TRBD1. The length of the CDR3 is 14 residues. In germline, CDR1 is MDHEN, CDR2 SYDVKM. Trimming at V came to 4 bases and at J to 8 bases, leaving 8 bases not matched to a gene. The CDR3 nucleotides read TGTGCCAGCAGTTCGGGCCCGGACAGGGGAGGCTACACCTTC. As protein: CASSSGPDRGGYTF.

The rearrangement links TRBV30 to TRBJ2-3, with a tentative D call TRBD1 (7 bases). Germline CDR1 GTSNPN, CDR2 SVGIG (reference sequence). V lost 5 bases and J lost 0, with 12 bases in between. The CDR3 has 14 residues. The CDR3 DNA reads TGTGCCTGGGGCAGGGGGGTAAGCACAGATACGCAGTATTTT. Protein: CAWGRGVSTDTQYF.

The chain combines TRBV6-1 with TRBJ2-5; TRBD2 agrees at 8 bases. Germline V gives CDR1 MNHNS, CDR2 SASEGT. Trimming took 0 bases from V and 3 from J; bases not matched to a gene: 3. CDR3 length: 15 amino acids. CDR3 amino acids: CASSEARGGEETQYF. The CDR3 region has the DNA TGTGCCAGCAGTGAAGCCCGGGGGGGGGAAGAGACCCAGTACTTC.

The table lists this clone with a few counts. V and J are TRBV2 and TRBJ1-6; 10 bases are shared with TRBD1. CDR1 is SNHLY and CDR2 is FYNNEI in the germline V gene. The length of the CDR3 is 15 residues. After removal of 3 bases from V and 10 bases from J, the junction contained 6 bases not matched to a gene. The CDR3 DNA follows: TGTGCCAGCAGTGATCGACAGGGGGCTTTCTCACCCCTCCACTTT. Its protein product is CASSDRQGAFSPLHF.

The chain joins TRBV5-6 to TRBJ2-7; 11 nucleotides agree with TRBD2. Germline assignment: CDR1 SGHDT and CDR2 YYEEEE. This CDR3 has 15 amino acids. Trimming removed 4 bases from V and 3 bases from J; junction bases left unmatched: 6. Written as DNA, the CDR3 is TGTGCCAGCAGCCTGACTAGCGGGAAAGGCTACGAGCAGTACTTC. This sequence encodes CASSLTSGKGYEQYF.

The chain carries TRBV6-2 or TRBV6-3 and TRBJ2-2, with 7 bases lining up with TRBD1. The germline gives CDR1 MNHEY, CDR2 SVGEGT. This CDR3 contains 19 residues. The ends lost 6 bases at V and 3 bases at J; junction bases unmatched: 19. The CDR3 protein is CASSHTIFLYRGDTGELFF. The CDR3 bases are TGTGCCAGCAGCCACACGATATTCCTCTACAGGGGAGACACCGGGGAGCTGTTTTTT.

J is TRBJ1-5 and V is TRBV6-5; no reliable D call. Germline lookup yields CDR1 MNHEY and CDR2 SVGAGI. The CDR3 contains 15 residues. V lost 5 bases to trimming and J lost 0 bases, with 11 bases between them. CDR3 nucleotide sequence: TGTGCCAGCAGTCACGTCCCACATAGCAATCAGCCCCAGCATTTT. It translates to CASSHVPHSNQPQHF.

This clone has just a few counts. The rearrangement uses TRBV2 and TRBJ1-2; D is possibly TRBD1 (6 bases). Germline CDR1 SNHLY, CDR2 FYNNEI. The V end lost 2 bases, the J end lost 4 bases, and 11 bases lay between the germline ends. The CDR3 consists of 14 residues. The CDR3 loop reads CASSENREVYGYTF. The DNA for the CDR3 is TGTGCCAGCAGTGAAAACAGGGAAGTCTATGGCTACACCTTC.

The chain recombines TRBV28 with TRBJ2-7, with 9 bases fitting TRBD2. Germline lookup yields CDR1 MDHEN and CDR2 SYDVKM. V was pared by 5 bases and J by 3 bases, with 8 bases of the junction left unmatched. The CDR3 has 15 amino acids. The DNA of the CDR3 is TGTGCCAGCAGTACTGCCGCGGGGGGGGGCTACGAGCAGTACTTC. Translating gives CASSTAAGGGYEQYF. Full variable domain (outside the CDR3, taken from reference TRBV28 and TRBJ2-7): DVKVTQSSRYLVKRTGEKVFLECVQDMDHENMFWYRQDPGLGLRLIYFSYDVKMKEKGDIPEGYSVSREKKERFSLILESASTNQTSMYLCASSTAAGGGYEQYFGPGTRLTVT.

The chain couples TRBV6-2 or TRBV6-3 to TRBJ1-1; TRBD1 aligns across 9 bases. The germline V gene encodes CDR1 MNHEY and CDR2 SVGEGT. This CDR3 spans 16 amino acids. V shed 4 bases, J shed 8 bases, and the junction held 14 bases outside the gene matches. The CDR3 DNA reads TGTGCCAGCAGTTCGTACCCCGGGACAGGGAAGACCGAAGCTTTCTTT. Its protein is CASSSYPGTGKTEAFF.